The rows below give T cell receptor beta chains drawn from one sample of a study of patients and donors after allogeneic stem cell transplantation. Each CDR3 protein gets one entry after TCRdb re-called the RT-PCR reads with MiXCR. The sample records tens of thousands of distinct CDR3 sequences, approximately 5.2% being singletons. The specimen sequenced was blood, either unsorted or a sorted T cell fraction (not recorded which). These receptors originate from a human donor who was either an allogeneic HSCT recipient or a stem cell or donor lymphocyte infusion donor (not recorded which). It is not recorded whose cells these are; they may come from a transplant donor. CDR3s leave out the opening cysteine and the closing phenylalanine or tryptophan. The D gene is left open where the match is weak.

TRBJ2-7 | TRBV7-7 | NA | ASSRSPSDNYEQY
TRBJ1-6 | TRBV5-1 | NA | ASSLDGSPLH
TRBJ2-1 | TRBV6-2/TRBV6-3 | TRBD1 | ASSRDREAYNEQF
TRBJ2-7 | TRBV9 | NA | ASSVDGRSYEQY
TRBJ2-1 | TRBV5-6 | TRBD1 | ASSPGQDKQF
TRBJ2-1 | TRBV7-9 | NA | ASSPDRGSYNEQF
TRBJ2-5 | TRBV28 | TRBD2 | ASSFAGGVETQY
TRBJ1-1 | TRBV29-1 | NA | SVSWGTGTEAF
TRBJ1-1 | TRBV29-1 | TRBD1 | SVSDRGRTEAF
TRBJ1-5 | TRBV5-1 | NA | ASSPDSANQPQH
TRBJ2-1 | TRBV19 | TRBD2 | ASSPWGGTYNEQF
TRBJ2-1 | TRBV20-1 | NA | SARAGSSYNEQF
TRBJ1-6 | TRBV7-8 | NA | ASSLASFFGGDNSPLH
TRBJ2-1 | TRBV5-5 | NA | ASSPAGRGIDEQF
TRBJ2-2 | TRBV19 | TRBD2 | ASRPGTSVGGELF
TRBJ2-3 | TRBV7-3 | TRBD1 | ASSNLGGGRTDTQY
TRBJ2-5 | TRBV11-3 | NA | ASSSVTGQETQY
TRBJ2-7 | TRBV28 | NA | ASMSSATQY
TRBJ2-1 | TRBV6-4 | TRBD2 | ASSEGREKDEQF
TRBJ2-3 | TRBV27 | NA | ARGPPKQLPPSTDTQY
TRBJ2-7 | TRBV3-1 | TRBD1 | ASSHRGRDRGVGQY
TRBJ1-3 | TRBV20-1 | TRBD1 | SSRRTGEQGIGNTIY
TRBJ1-6 | TRBV5-1 | TRBD1 | ASSPTTGADSPLH
TRBJ2-5 | TRBV20-1 | NA | SARGVWPAQETQY
TRBJ1-1 | TRBV5-4 | NA | ATSARPNTEAF
TRBJ2-7 | TRBV18 | TRBD2 | ASSRGLAGDSEQY
TRBJ2-4 | TRBV27 | NA | ASSSYRREAKNIQY
TRBJ1-2 | TRBV20-1 | NA | SAKGGTNYGYT
TRBJ1-6 | TRBV3-1 | TRBD1 | ASSPMGQGNSPLH
TRBJ1-1 | TRBV6-6 | NA | ASSTGSVTEAF
TRBJ2-7 | TRBV20-1 | NA | SATTGLSYEQY
TRBJ2-7 | TRBV5-1 | TRBD1 | ASSVSRGLYEQY
TRBJ1-1 | TRBV7-9 | NA | ASSLRTVNTEAF
TRBJ1-2 | TRBV2 | NA | ASSSLTELTFGGYT
TRBJ2-3 | TRBV5-1 | NA | ASSLGDGTDTQY
TRBJ2-1 | TRBV6-1 | TRBD2 | ASSESTLAGYNEQF
TRBJ2-4 | TRBV6-5 | TRBD1 | ASSFGQGAMAKNIQY
TRBJ1-1 | TRBV5-7 | NA | ASSLVPGDTEAF
TRBJ1-2 | TRBV12-3/TRBV12-4 | TRBD1 | ASRPDRTRNYGYT
TRBJ2-3 | TRBV9 | NA | ASSVASATDTQY
TRBJ2-2 | TRBV20-1 | NA | SAPGTHTGELF
TRBJ2-5 | TRBV7-6 | TRBD2 | ASSLRTSGVQETQY
TRBJ2-7 | TRBV5-1 | TRBD2 | ASGYSGRSNEQY
TRBJ2-1 | TRBV29-1 | NA | SVGGYGAYEQF
TRBJ2-5 | TRBV4-1 | TRBD2 | ASSQEDGTSGSETQY
TRBJ1-5 | TRBV6-5 | NA | ASSYSQYSNQPQH
TRBJ2-7 | TRBV7-2 | NA | ASSLSRFYEQY
TRBJ2-2 | TRBV12-3/TRBV12-4 | TRBD2 | ASSWTSGAGELF
TRBJ1-3 | TRBV4-1 | NA | ASSLAVGSGNTIY
TRBJ2-7 | TRBV10-2 | TRBD2 | ASSDQTSGRARNYEQY
TRBJ2-7 | TRBV19 | NA | ASSIDHPVYEQY
TRBJ2-1 | TRBV6-5 | NA | ASSQGQEQF
TRBJ1-3 | TRBV6-1 | TRBD1 | ASSRGQGVNTIY
TRBJ2-3 | TRBV20-1 | TRBD2 | SAPRTSGGTDTQY
TRBJ2-1 | TRBV9 | TRBD2 | ASSVGGAGGLGEQF
TRBJ2-3 | TRBV5-1 | NA | ASSLSVGGTDTQY
TRBJ2-3 | TRBV29-1 | NA | SVEDGQGGWRREGTQY
TRBJ2-1 | TRBV6-1 | TRBD2 | ASSAGGTSYL
TRBJ2-1 | TRBV5-1 | TRBD2 | ASSLVGSGGEQF